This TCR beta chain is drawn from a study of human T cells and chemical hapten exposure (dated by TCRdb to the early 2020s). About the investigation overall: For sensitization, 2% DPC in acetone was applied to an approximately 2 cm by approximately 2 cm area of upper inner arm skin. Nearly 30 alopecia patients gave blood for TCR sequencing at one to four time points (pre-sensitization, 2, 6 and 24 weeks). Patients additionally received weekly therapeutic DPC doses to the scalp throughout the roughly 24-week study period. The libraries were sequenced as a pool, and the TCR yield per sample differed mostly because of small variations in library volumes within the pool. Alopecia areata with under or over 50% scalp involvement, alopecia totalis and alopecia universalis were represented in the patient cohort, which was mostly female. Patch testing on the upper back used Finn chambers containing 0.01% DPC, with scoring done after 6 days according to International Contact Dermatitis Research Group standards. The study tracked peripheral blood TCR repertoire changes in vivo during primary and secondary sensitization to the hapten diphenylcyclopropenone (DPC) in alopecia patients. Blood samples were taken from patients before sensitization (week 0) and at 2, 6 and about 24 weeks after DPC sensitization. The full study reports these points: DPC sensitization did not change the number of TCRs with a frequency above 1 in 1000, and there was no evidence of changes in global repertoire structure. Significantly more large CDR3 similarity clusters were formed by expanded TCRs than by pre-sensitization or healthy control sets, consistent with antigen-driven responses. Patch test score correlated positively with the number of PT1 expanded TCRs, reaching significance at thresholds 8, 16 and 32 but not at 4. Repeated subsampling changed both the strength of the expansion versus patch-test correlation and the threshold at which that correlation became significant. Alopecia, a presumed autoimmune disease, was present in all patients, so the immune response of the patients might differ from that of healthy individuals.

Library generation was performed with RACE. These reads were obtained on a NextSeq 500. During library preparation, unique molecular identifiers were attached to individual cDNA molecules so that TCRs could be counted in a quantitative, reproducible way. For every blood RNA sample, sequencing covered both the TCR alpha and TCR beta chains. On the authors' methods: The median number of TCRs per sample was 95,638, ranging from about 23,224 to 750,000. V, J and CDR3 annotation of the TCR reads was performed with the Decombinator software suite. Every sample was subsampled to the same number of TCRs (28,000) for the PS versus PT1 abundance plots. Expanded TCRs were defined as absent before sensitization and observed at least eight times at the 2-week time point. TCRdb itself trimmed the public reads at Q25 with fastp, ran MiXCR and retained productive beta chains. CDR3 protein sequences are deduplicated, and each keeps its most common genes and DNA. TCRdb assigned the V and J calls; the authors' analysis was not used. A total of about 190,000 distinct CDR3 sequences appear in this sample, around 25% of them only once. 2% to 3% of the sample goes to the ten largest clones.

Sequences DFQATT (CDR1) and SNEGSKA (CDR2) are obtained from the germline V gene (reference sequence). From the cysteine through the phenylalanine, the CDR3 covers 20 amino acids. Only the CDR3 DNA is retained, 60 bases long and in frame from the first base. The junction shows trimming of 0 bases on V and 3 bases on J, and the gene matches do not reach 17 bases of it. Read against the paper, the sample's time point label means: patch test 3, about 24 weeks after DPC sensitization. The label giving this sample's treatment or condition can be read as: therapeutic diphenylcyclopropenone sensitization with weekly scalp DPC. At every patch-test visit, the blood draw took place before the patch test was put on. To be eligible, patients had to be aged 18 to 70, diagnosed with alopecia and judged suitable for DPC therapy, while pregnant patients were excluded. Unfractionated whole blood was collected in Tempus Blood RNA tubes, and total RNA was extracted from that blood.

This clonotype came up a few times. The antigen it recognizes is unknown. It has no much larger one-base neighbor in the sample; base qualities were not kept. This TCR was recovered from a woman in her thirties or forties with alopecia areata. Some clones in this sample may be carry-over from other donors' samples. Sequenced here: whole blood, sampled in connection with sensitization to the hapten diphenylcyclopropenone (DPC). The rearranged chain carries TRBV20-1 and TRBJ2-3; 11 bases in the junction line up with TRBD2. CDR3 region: CSARDRKGLAGGPGTDTQYF. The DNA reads TGCAGTGCTAGAGATCGGAAGGGGTTAGCGGGAGGGCCTGGGACAGATACGCAGTATTTT.